Listed below are T cell receptor beta chains from one sample, sequenced in a study of T cell changes during pregnancy in multiple sclerosis. Sequenced by immunoSEQ multiplex PCR; TCRdb stores in-frame clones only, minus some. The table includes tens of thousands of clones, about 93% detected once. The sequencing here drew on peripheral blood, taken in the third trimester of pregnancy. The receptors originated from a female donor in good health, enrolled as a control in a pregnancy study. Each CDR3 is given with its conserved first and last residue. A D gene is named only where the DNA matches it firmly. Clone size is not always given. Where it is, it says once, few, many or a class for expanded clones.

TRBV19	-	TRBJ2-1	TRBD2	TGTGCCAGTAGTTCCTGGACTAGCGGGAGCCCCTACAATGAGCAGTTCTTC	CASSSWTSGSPYNEQFF
TRBV27	-	TRBJ1-1	-	TGTGCCAGCAGTTCCGATCTTTACAGGGCGGCGGGAGCTTTCTTT	CASSSDLYRAAGAFF
TRBV5-1	-	TRBJ2-7	TRBD1	TGCGCCAGCAGCTCCGGGACAGCTAACTACGAGCAGTACTTC	CASSSGTANYEQYF
TRBV4-1	few	TRBJ2-7	-	TGCGCCAGCAGCCCCCTGGAACAGTCAGCCTACGAGCAGTACTTC	CASSPLEQSAYEQYF
TRBV5-6	-	TRBJ2-3	-	TGTGCCAGCAGCTCGGACAGAACACTCTTCACAGATACGCAGTATTTT	CASSSDRTLFTDTQYF
TRBV28	-	TRBJ1-1	-	TGTGCCAGCAGTTTAGCAGGCTCCAACACTGAAGCTTTCTTT	CASSLAGSNTEAFF
TRBV10-3	-	TRBJ1-1	-	TGTGCCATCAGCGAGGAAACAGCTGAAGCTTTCTTT	CAISEETAEAFF
TRBV27	-	TRBJ2-7	TRBD1	TGTGCCAGCAGTTTAAGGGACAGTCGGTACGAGCAGTACTTC	CASSLRDSRYEQYF
TRBV5-6	-	TRBJ2-1	TRBD2	TGTGCCAGCAGCTTGCTGAGGGAGGGCCCATCGGAGCAGTTCTTC	CASSLLREGPSEQFF
TRBV7-2	-	TRBJ2-2	TRBD2	TGTGCCAGCAGCCGATTACTAGCGGGAGGGAGTGCCGGGGAGCTGTTTTTT	CASSRLLAGGSAGELFF
TRBV5-6	-	TRBJ2-7	TRBD2	TGTGCCAGCAGCTTTAATAGCGGGAGGGCCGACGAGCAGTACTTC	CASSFNSGRADEQYF
TRBV7-8	-	TRBJ2-7	-	TGTGCCAGCAGCTTAGACGCAGGGCCCTACGAGCAGTACTTC	CASSLDAGPYEQYF
TRBV19	-	TRBJ2-7	TRBD2	TGTGCCAGTAGTTCGGGAGGACCCTACGAGCAGTACTTC	CASSSGGPYEQYF
TRBV7-9	-	TRBJ2-1	TRBD2	TGTGCCAGCAGCTTAGGTGCGGGAGCGGGTAATGAGCAGTTCTTC	CASSLGAGAGNEQFF
TRBV30	few	TRBJ1-1	TRBD1	TGTGCCTGGGGAGGGGACAGGGTGGAAACTGAAGCTTTCTTT	CAWGGDRVETEAFF
TRBV5-1	-	TRBJ2-5	TRBD1	TGCGCCAGCAGCTTGGGACAGGGGACCCGCAAGGTATCAGAGACCCAGTACTTC	CASSLGQGTRKVSETQYF
TRBV5-4	-	TRBJ2-3	-	TGTGCCAGCAGCTTGAAGGAGGGGTTCACAGATACGCAGTATTTT	CASSLKEGFTDTQYF
TRBV28	-	TRBJ2-6	-	TGTGCCAGCAGTTTTACTGGGCCTGGGGCCAACGTCCTGACTTTC	CASSFTGPGANVLTF
TRBV7-9	-	TRBJ2-5	-	TGTGCCAGCAGCCTTAGGGTTGGAGGGTTGGAGACCCAGTACTTC	CASSLRVGGLETQYF
TRBV27	-	TRBJ2-1	TRBD2	TGTGCCAGCAGTTCCTCGGGCGGGAGCTCCTACAATGAGCAGTTCTTC	CASSSSGGSSYNEQFF
TRBV5-1	-	TRBJ1-2	-	TGCGCCAGCAGCTTACCTTCTAATGACTACACCTTC	CASSLPSNDYTF
TRBV27	-	TRBJ2-1	TRBD2	TGTGCCAGCAGTTTTTTTTCGGTACTAGCGGGAGTCGATGAGCAGTTCTTC	CASSFFSVLAGVDEQFF
TRBV14	-	TRBJ2-1	-	TGTGCCAGCAGCCAGGGTCGGACACAAGCCTACAATGAGCAGTTCTTC	CASSQGRTQAYNEQFF
TRBV5-4	-	TRBJ2-5	-	TGTGCCAGCAGCTTGGCTGAGACCCAGTACTTC	CASSLAETQYF
TRBV9	-	TRBJ2-7	-	TGTGCCAGCAGCGTCTCACTAGCTCAGGGTTACGAGCAGTACTTC	CASSVSLAQGYEQYF
TRBV7-8	-	TRBJ2-1	TRBD1	TGTGCCAGCAGCTCACAGGGGGCACACTACAATGAGCAGTTCTTC	CASSSQGAHYNEQFF
TRBV13	-	TRBJ2-7	-	TGTGCCAGCAGCCCGACAGGTTCCTACGAGCAGTACTTC	CASSPTGSYEQYF
TRBV7-2	-	TRBJ2-1	TRBD1	TGTGCCAGCAGCTTGATTGGGACAGGGTATTACAATGAGCAGTTCTTC	CASSLIGTGYYNEQFF
TRBV18	-	TRBJ1-5	TRBD1	TGTGCCAGCTCCACAGGGGGCCAAAATCAGCCCCAGCATTTT	CASSTGGQNQPQHF
TRBV28	-	TRBJ2-2	-	TGTGCCAGCGTGACGGAGGGGCTCGGAGGGGAGCTGTTTTTT	CASVTEGLGGELFF
TRBV5-1	once	TRBJ2-5	-	TGCGCCAGCAGCTTGGACCGGGAGGAGACCCAGTACTTC	CASSLDREETQYF
TRBV10-3	once	TRBJ2-7	TRBD2	TGTGCCATCAGTGATTCTAGCGGGAGAGTCCACGAGCAGTACTTC	CAISDSSGRVHEQYF
TRBV2	-	TRBJ2-2	TRBD1	TGTGCCAGCAACGCTCAGGGGGCGCTTACCGGGGAGCTGTTTTTT	CASNAQGALTGELFF
TRBV4-1	-	TRBJ2-7	TRBD2	TGCGCCAGCAGTCATAGGGGTTCCGGACTAGGGCCCTACGAGCAGTACTTC	CASSHRGSGLGPYEQYF
TRBV19	-	TRBJ2-4	-	TGTGCCAGTAGCCCGTCTCCTACCAAAAACATTCAGTACTTC	CASSPSPTKNIQYF
TRBV2	-	TRBJ2-3	TRBD2	TGTGCCAGCAGTACCGGGACTAGCGGCACAGATACGCAGTATTTT	CASSTGTSGTDTQYF
TRBV2	-	TRBJ2-3	-	TGTGCCAGCGCAATAGCGGCCCTTGGGGATACGCAGTATTTT	CASAIAALGDTQYF
TRBV6-5	-	TRBJ2-3	TRBD2	TGTGCCAGCAGCGGGGGACTAGCGGGCTCAGATACGCAGTATTTT	CASSGGLAGSDTQYF
TRBV7-2	-	TRBJ1-2	TRBD1	TGTGCCAGCAGCTTCGCCCGACGGGACAGGGTCTATGGCTACACCTTC	CASSFARRDRVYGYTF
TRBV5-8	-	TRBJ1-4	TRBD1	TGTGCCAGCAGCCGGCGGACAGGGGGAGAGCGGGCTAATGAAAAACTGTTTTTT	CASSRRTGGERANEKLFF
TRBV6-5	-	TRBJ2-7	-	TGTGCCAGCAGCTACGCCCGCGGGACCCACTACGAGCAGTACTTC	CASSYARGTHYEQYF
TRBV5-1	once	TRBJ2-1	-	TGCGCCAGCAGCTTTGGCCCGAATGAGCAGTTCTTC	CASSFGPNEQFF
TRBV19	-	TRBJ1-1	TRBD1	TGTGCCAGTAGTTTCCGGACAGGGAACACTGAAGCTTTCTTT	CASSFRTGNTEAFF
TRBV27	once	TRBJ1-2	-	TGTGCCAGCAGTGAAAGAGGATTCCATGGCTACACCTTC	CASSERGFHGYTF
TRBV18	-	TRBJ1-1	-	TGTGCCAGCTCACCATTGGCGCGGGACACTGAAGCTTTCTTT	CASSPLARDTEAFF
TRBV2	-	TRBJ2-2	-	TGTGCCAGTCTTAGCGCTCCGAACACCGGGGAGCTGTTTTTT	CASLSAPNTGELFF
TRBV19	few	TRBJ1-5	-	TGTGCCAGTAGTATTAAGGGGTTTGGGCAGCCCCAGCATTTT	CASSIKGFGQPQHF
TRBV11-1	-	TRBJ2-3	TRBD2	TGTGCCAGCAGCGAGTACCCTTCGGGGCGGGAGGGCACAGATACGCAGTATTTT	CASSEYPSGREGTDTQYF
TRBV7-6	-	TRBJ2-3	-	TGTGCCAGCAGCTTAGCCATAGCCATCACAGATACGCAGTATTTT	CASSLAIAITDTQYF
TRBV28	once	TRBJ1-1	-	TGTGCCAGCCTAAACCCGGGGAACACTGAAGCTTTCTTT	CASLNPGNTEAFF
TRBV4-1	-	TRBJ2-1	-	TGCGCCAGCAGCGAAGAACCGGGACTCCGTGGGGAGCAGTTCTTC	CASSEEPGLRGEQFF
TRBV5-1	-	TRBJ2-1	TRBD2	TGCGCCAGCAGCTCTGCTAGCGGCAATGAGCAGTTCTTC	CASSSASGNEQFF
TRBV7-8	-	TRBJ2-7	-	TGTGCCAGCAGCTTAGCGCGGTTGGGGACTCTAAGCTCCTACGAGCAGTACTTC	CASSLARLGTLSSYEQYF
TRBV11-3	-	TRBJ2-7	-	TGTGCCAGCAGCTTACCCCGGTACGAGCAGTACTTC	CASSLPRYEQYF
TRBV11-2	-	TRBJ2-1	TRBD2	TGTGCCAGTCGGGACGGGCGGGAGTTCGGTGAGCAGTTCTTC	CASRDGREFGEQFF
TRBV5-1	-	TRBJ2-7	TRBD1	TGCGCCAGCAGCGCCCGGGACAGAACCTACGAGCAGTACTTC	CASSARDRTYEQYF
TRBV5-1	-	TRBJ2-1	TRBD2	TGCGCCAGCAGCTTAGGACTAGCGGGAGGGAAGCATGAGCAGTTCTTC	CASSLGLAGGKHEQFF
TRBV13	-	TRBJ2-3	TRBD1	TGTGCCAGCAGTTCCCCCGGACAGGTTAATGCACAGTATTTT	CASSSPGQVNAQYF
TRBV10-3	-	TRBJ1-5	-	TGTGCCATCGGCACGGGTAATCAGCCCCAGCATTTT	CAIGTGNQPQHF
TRBV28	-	TRBJ2-7	TRBD2	TGTGCCAGCAACTCCGGGGGGAGGTCCTACGAGCAGTACTTC	CASNSGGRSYEQYF